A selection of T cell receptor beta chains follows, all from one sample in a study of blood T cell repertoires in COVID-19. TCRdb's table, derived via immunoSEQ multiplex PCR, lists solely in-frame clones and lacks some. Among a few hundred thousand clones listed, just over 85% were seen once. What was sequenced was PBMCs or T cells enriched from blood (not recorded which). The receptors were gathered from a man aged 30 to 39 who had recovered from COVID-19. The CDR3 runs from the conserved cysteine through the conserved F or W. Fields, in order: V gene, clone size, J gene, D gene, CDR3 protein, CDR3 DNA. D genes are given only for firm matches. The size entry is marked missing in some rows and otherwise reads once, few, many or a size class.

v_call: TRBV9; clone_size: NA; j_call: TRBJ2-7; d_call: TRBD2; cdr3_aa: CASSSRDGTSGSNEQYF; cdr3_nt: TGTGCCAGCAGCTCCCGGGATGGGACTAGCGGGAGTAACGAGCAGTACTTC
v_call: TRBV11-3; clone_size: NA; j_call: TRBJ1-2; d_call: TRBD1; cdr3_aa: CASSLQGADGYTF; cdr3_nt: TGTGCCAGCAGCTTACAGGGGGCAGATGGCTACACCTTC
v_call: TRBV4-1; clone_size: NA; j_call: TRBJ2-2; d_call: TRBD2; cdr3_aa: CASSQVLRRERTGELFF; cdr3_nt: TGCGCCAGCAGCCAAGTTCTCAGGCGGGAGCGAACCGGGGAGCTGTTTTTT
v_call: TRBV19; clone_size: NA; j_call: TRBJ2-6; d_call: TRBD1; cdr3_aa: CAATGDAGANVLTF; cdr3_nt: TGTGCCGCGACAGGGGACGCTGGGGCCAACGTCCTGACTTTC
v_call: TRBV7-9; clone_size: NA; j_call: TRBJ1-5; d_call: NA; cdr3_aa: CASSLGGNRSQPQHF; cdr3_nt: TGTGCCAGCAGCCTAGGAGGGAACCGGAGTCAGCCCCAGCATTTT
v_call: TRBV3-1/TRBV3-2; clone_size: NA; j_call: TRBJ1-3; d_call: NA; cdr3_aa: CASSPHIRNTIYF; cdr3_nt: TGTGCCAGCAGCCCACACATTCGCAACACCATATATTTT
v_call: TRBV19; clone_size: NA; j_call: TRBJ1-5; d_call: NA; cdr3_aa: CASTYYSNQPQHF; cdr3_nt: TGTGCCAGTACCTATTATAGCAATCAGCCCCAGCATTTT
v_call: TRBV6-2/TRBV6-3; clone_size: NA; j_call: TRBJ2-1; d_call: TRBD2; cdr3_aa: CASSLAVNEQFF; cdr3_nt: TGTGCCAGCAGTCTAGCGGTCAATGAGCAGTTCTTC
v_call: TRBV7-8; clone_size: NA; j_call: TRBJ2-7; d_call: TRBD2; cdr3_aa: CASSLVEGTSGRAFSYEQYF; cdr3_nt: TGTGCCAGCAGCTTAGTCGAGGGAACTAGCGGGAGGGCTTTCTCCTACGAGCAGTACTTC
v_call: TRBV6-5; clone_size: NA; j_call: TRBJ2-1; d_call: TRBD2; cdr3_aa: CASSYSDGSGTVEQFF; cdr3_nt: TGTGCCAGCAGTTACTCTGATGGTAGCGGGACGGTTGAGCAGTTCTTC
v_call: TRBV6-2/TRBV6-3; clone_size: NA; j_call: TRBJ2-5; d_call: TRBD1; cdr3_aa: CASSSYPGQGGRETQYF; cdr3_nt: TGTGCCAGCAGTTCGTACCCCGGACAGGGGGGGAGAGAGACCCAGTACTTC
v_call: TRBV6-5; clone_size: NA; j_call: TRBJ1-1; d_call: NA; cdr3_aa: CASIPSGGKSTEAFF; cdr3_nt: TGTGCCAGCATTCCGAGCGGGGGGAAGAGCACTGAAGCTTTCTTT
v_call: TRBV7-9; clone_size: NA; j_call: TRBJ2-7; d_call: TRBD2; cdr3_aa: CASRPSGSVYEQYF; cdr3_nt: TGTGCCAGCAGACCTAGCGGGAGCGTGTACGAGCAGTACTTC
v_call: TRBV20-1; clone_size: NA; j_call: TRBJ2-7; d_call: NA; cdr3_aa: CSAGGSYEQYF; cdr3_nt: TGCAGTGCAGGAGGCTCCTACGAGCAGTACTTC
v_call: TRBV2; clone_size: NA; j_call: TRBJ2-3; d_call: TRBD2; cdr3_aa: CASSELSSGGRTDTQYF; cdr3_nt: TGTGCCAGCAGTGAACTTTCTAGCGGGGGACGCACAGATACGCAGTATTTT
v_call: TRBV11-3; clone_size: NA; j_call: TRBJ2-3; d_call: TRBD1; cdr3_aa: CASTWDGTGGSTDTQYF; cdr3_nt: TGTGCCAGCACGTGGGACGGGACAGGGGGATCCACAGATACGCAGTATTTT
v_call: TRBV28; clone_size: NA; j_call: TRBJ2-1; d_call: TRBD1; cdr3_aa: CASSQNPGQGTDEQFF; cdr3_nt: TGTGCCAGCAGCCAGAATCCGGGACAGGGGACGGATGAGCAGTTCTTC
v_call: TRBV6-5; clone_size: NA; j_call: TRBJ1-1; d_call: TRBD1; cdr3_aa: CASKAQGTGNTEAFF; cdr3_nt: TGTGCCAGCAAGGCCCAAGGGACAGGGAACACTGAAGCTTTCTTT
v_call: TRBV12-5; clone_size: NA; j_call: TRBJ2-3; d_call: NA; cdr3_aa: CASGREFGTDTQYF; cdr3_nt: TGTGCTAGTGGGAGGGAGTTTGGCACAGATACGCAGTATTTT
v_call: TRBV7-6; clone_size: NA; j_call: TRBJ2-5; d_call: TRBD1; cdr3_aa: CASSFLGQGETQYF; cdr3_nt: TGTGCCAGCAGCTTCCTGGGACAGGGAGAGACCCAGTACTTC
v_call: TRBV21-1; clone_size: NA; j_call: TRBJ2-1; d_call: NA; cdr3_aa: CASSNRRYNEQFF; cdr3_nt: TGTGCCAGCAGCAATCGTAGATACAATGAGCAGTTCTTC
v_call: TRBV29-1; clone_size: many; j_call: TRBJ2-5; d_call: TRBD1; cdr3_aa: CSVEDPWDRKETQYF; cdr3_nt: TGCAGCGTTGAAGATCCCTGGGACAGGAAAGAGACCCAGTACTTC
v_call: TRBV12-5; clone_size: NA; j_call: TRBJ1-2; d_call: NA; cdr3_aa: CASGLGTSLGGSNYGYTF; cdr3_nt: TGTGCTAGTGGTTTGGGTACATCCCTTGGGGGGTCCAACTATGGCTACACCTTC
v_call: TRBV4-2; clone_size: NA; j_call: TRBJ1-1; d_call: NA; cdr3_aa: CASSRFSDSLNTEAFF; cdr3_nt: TGTGCCAGCAGCCGATTTTCGGACAGCCTGAACACTGAAGCTTTCTTT
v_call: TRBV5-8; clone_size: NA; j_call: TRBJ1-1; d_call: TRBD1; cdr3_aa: CASSLLGQPNTEAFF; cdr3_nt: TGTGCCAGCAGCTTGTTGGGACAGCCGAACACTGAAGCTTTCTTT
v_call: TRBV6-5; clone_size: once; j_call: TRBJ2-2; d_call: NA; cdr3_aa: CASSYSIYEETGELFF; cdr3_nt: TGTGCCAGCAGTTACTCGATATATGAGGAAACCGGGGAGCTGTTTTTT
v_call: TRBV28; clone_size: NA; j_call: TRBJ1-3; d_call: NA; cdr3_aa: CASSLVQVYSGNTIYF; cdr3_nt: TGTGCCAGCAGTTTAGTTCAGGTCTACTCTGGAAACACCATATATTTT
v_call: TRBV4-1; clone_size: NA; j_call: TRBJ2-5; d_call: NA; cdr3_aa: CASSQAASTRGTQYF; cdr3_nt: TGCGCCAGCAGCCAAGCGGCATCAACCCGGGGGACCCAGTACTTC
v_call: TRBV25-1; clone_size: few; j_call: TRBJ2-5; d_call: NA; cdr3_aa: CASNPVNQETQYF; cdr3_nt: TGTGCCAGCAATCCGGTAAACCAAGAGACCCAGTACTTC